These 32 T cell receptor beta chains were sequenced from one sample in a study of spatial heterogeneity in lung cancer. TCRdb re-called the 5' RACE reads through MiXCR, storing one row per CDR3 protein. The repertoire consists of 10,000 to 15,000 distinct CDR3 sequences, with 3% to 4.5% occurring once and the leading ten covering more than 40%. Time point denoted: sample taken at primary tumor resection. This material consisted of PBMCs, taken at surgery. Every receptor here comes from a male donor with early-stage non-small cell lung cancer.

This clonotype occurred many times. This chain connects TRBV5-6 to TRBJ2-3; unclear D gene. The V gene lost 4 bases and the J gene lost 2 bases, with 8 bases spanning the gap. Germline values: CDR1 SGHDT, CDR2 YYEEEE. CDR3 length: 13 amino acids. This chain's CDR3 is CASSTADTDTQYF. CDR3 bases: TGTGCCAGCAGCACCGCCGACACAGATACGCAGTATTTT.

This clonotype was recorded many times. The V and J genes are TRBV7-8 and TRBJ1-1, with D perhaps matching TRBD1 (6 bases). The CDR3 sequence is 14 residues long. V was clipped by 1 base and J by 7 bases, with 13 bases between them. Germline CDR1 SGHVS, CDR2 FQNEAQ. CDR3 DNA sequence: TGTGCCAGCAGCTTAGGGGCAGGGGCGCGTGAAGCTTTCTTT. Protein sequence: CASSLGAGAREAFF.

This clonotype was counted ten times or more. This sequence joins TRBV5-1 and TRBJ2-2; 7 bases align to TRBD2. J lost 2 bases, V lost 0 bases, and 4 bases had no gene match. The CDR3 loop spans 16 amino acids. CDR1 is SGHRS, CDR2 YFSETQ, per germline. The CDR3 sequence: CASSLETGGNTGELFF. The CDR3 DNA reads as TGCGCCAGCAGCTTGGAAACGGGAGGTAACACCGGGGAGCTGTTTTTT. The full variable domain, with the rest looked up from reference TRBV5-1 and TRBJ2-2, is KAGVTQTPRYLIKTRGQQVTLSCSPISGHRSVSWYQQTPGQGLQFLFEYFSETQRNKGNFPGRFSGRQFSNSRSEMNVSTLELGDSALYLCASSLETGGNTGELFFGEGSRLTVL.

This rearrangement joins TRBV14 to TRBJ1-1; perhaps TRBD1 as D (5 bases). This CDR3 is built from 15 residues. V was cut by 0 bases and J by 3 bases, with 11 bases left in between. Germline V CDR1 and CDR2: SGHDN, FVKESK. CDR3 residues: CASSQDAWGDTEAFF. The CDR3 DNA sequence: TGTGCCAGCAGCCAAGACGCCTGGGGGGACACTGAAGCTTTCTTT.

This clonotype was found many times. The genes are TRBV7-8 and TRBJ1-1, with 8 positions matching TRBD1. Germline CDR1 reads SGHVS; CDR2 reads FQNEAQ. Trimming took 1 base from V and 0 from J; bases not matched to a gene: 13. The CDR3 extends over 19 amino acids. In DNA, the CDR3 is TGTGCCAGCAGCTTAGGCCGACAGGGGCATATCTGGATGAACACTGAAGCTTTCTTT. This codes for CASSLGRQGHIWMNTEAFF. The full variable domain, completed using reference TRBV7-8 and TRBJ1-1, is GAGVSQSPRYKVAKRGQDVALRCDPISGHVSLFWYQQALGQGPEFLTYFQNEAQLDKSGLPSDRFFAERPEGSVSTLKIQRTQQEDSAVYLCASSLGRQGHIWMNTEAFFGQGTRLTVV.

This chain connects TRBV28 to TRBJ1-1; the D is unclear. V was clipped by 6 bases and J by 8 bases, with 13 bases between them. Germline CDR1 is MDHEN and CDR2 is SYDVKM. There are 12 residues in the CDR3. The CDR3 here is CASSYGRIEAFF. The CDR3 coding sequence is TGTGCCAGCAGCTACGGACGGATCGAAGCTTTCTTT.

The table lists this clonotype with many counts. This chain joins TRBV6-5 and TRBJ1-2, with 7 bases identical to TRBD1. The CDR3 spans 13 residues. Germline trimming cut 5 bases from V and 6 bases from J; bases unmatched to any gene: 6. CDR1 MNHEY and CDR2 SVGAGI come from the germline V gene. CDR3 sequence reads: CASSPRGDHGYTF. CDR3 nucleotide sequence: TGTGCCAGCAGTCCCAGGGGGGATCATGGCTACACCTTC.

The chain employs TRBV29-1 and TRBJ2-7; D may match TRBD1 or TRBD2 (5 bases each). Germline loops: CDR1 SQVTM, CDR2 ANQGSEA. The V end was cut by 3 bases, the J end by 6 bases, with 9 bases between. The CDR3 totals 11 residues. CDR3 protein: CSVEGVTEQYF. The DNA for the CDR3 is TGCAGCGTTGAGGGGGTAACCGAGCAGTACTTC.

This clonotype occurred many times. The rearrangement links TRBV4-3 to TRBJ1-6; D is ambiguous. CDR1 and CDR2 (germline): LGHNA, YSLEER. Trimming took 0 bases from V and 4 from J, leaving 7 bases between them. This CDR3 contains 15 residues. CDR3 amino acids: CASSQDLSYNSPLHF. The CDR3 nucleotides read TGCGCCAGCAGCCAAGATTTGAGTTATAATTCACCCCTCCACTTT.

At least ten counts were recorded for this clonotype. This chain connects TRBV27 to TRBJ2-7, with 7 nucleotides matching TRBD1. Germline V gene lookup returns CDR1 MNHEY and CDR2 SMNVEV (reference sequence). Trimming removed 4 bases from V and 3 bases from J; junction bases left unmatched: 12. The CDR3 has 16 amino acids. This CDR3 is CASSYAPGTAIYEQYF. Written as DNA, the CDR3 is TGTGCCAGCAGTTACGCCCCCGGGACAGCGATCTACGAGCAGTACTTC.

This clonotype occurred many times. The V and J genes are TRBV5-1 and TRBJ1-4; tentative D call: TRBD1 (5 bases). The CDR3 runs to 16 residues. Trimming took off 4 bases at V and 0 bases at J, with 13 bases between the two ends. Germline V gene lookup returns CDR1 SGHRS and CDR2 YFSETQ. CDR3 DNA: TGCGCCAGCAGCCCCGGAGACAGTTCAACTAATGAAAAACTGTTTTTT. This codes for CASSPGDSSTNEKLFF.

Ten or more counts support this clonotype. The chain uses TRBV7-2 and TRBJ1-4, with 7 bases lining up with TRBD1. Germline V lookup: CDR1 SGHTA, CDR2 FQGNSA. The J segment lost 8 bases and the V segment lost 3 bases, leaving 6 bases of the junction unmatched. The CDR3 sequence is 14 residues long. The CDR3 sequence: CASSFTGVGEKLFF. The CDR3 region has the DNA TGTGCCAGCAGCTTTACAGGGGTGGGCGAAAAACTGTTTTTT. Looking up the rest from reference TRBV7-2 and TRBJ1-4 gives the full variable domain: GAGVSQSPSNKVTEKGKDVELRCDPISGHTALYWYRQSLGQGLEFLIYFQGNSAPDKSGLPSDRFSAERTGGSVSTLTIQRTQQEDSAVYLCASSFTGVGEKLFFGSGTQLSVL.

This clonotype was counted a few times. The V gene is TRBV27, the J gene TRBJ2-3; possible D gene TRBD2, 5 bases. Germline V gene sequence: CDR1 MNHEY, CDR2 SMNVEV (reference sequence). V was pared by 6 bases and J by 4 bases, with 20 bases between. The CDR3 sequence is 16 residues long. The CDR3 nucleotides are TGTGCCAGCAGACCGAGCCTCGACGGGGAGTCAGATACGCAGTATTTT. It codes for CASRPSLDGESDTQYF.

This clonotype occurred many times. The chain combines TRBV7-2 with TRBJ2-7; TRBD1 matches 7 bases. J was trimmed by 3 bases and V by 1 base; bases with no gene match: 18. Germline V gene sequence: CDR1 SGHTA, CDR2 FQGNSA. The CDR3 is 19 residues long. CDR3 amino acids: CASSLVRVYIRDRFYEQYF. CDR3 bases: TGTGCCAGCAGCTTAGTGAGGGTGTATATAAGGGACAGATTCTACGAGCAGTACTTC.

This clonotype was seen ten or more times. The genes are TRBV6-1 and TRBJ1-2, with 9 bases fitting TRBD1. Germline V gives CDR1 MNHNS, CDR2 SASEGT. With 7 bases clipped from V and 4 bases from J, the junction kept 4 bases outside the gene matches. The CDR3 contains 13 residues. The CDR3 sequence is CASNTGGFYGYTF. For the CDR3, the DNA is TGTGCCAGCAATACAGGGGGCTTCTATGGCTACACCTTC.

This clonotype has at least ten counts. V gene TRBV7-2 combines with J gene TRBJ2-6; D call uncertain. Germline-derived CDR1 and CDR2 are SGHTA and FQGNSA. The CDR3 is made up of 15 amino acids. The ends were cut back, 5 bases at V and 1 base at J, with 9 bases in the middle. The CDR3 region has the DNA TGTGCCAGCAGCCCACAGCCTTCTGGGGCCAACGTCCTGACTTTC. Translation: CASSPQPSGANVLTF.

This clonotype has at least ten counts. This rearrangement joins TRBV19 to TRBJ2-7; possible D gene TRBD1, 6 bases. CDR3 length: 15 amino acids. V shed 3 bases and J shed 3 bases, with 15 bases lying between them. The germline V gene encodes CDR1 LNHDA and CDR2 SQIVND (reference sequence). The CDR3 protein is CASSIDGTPNYEQYF. The CDR3 nucleotides are TGTGCCAGTAGTATCGACGGGACACCCAACTACGAGCAGTACTTC.

Many counts were recorded for this clonotype. The rearrangement joins TRBV9 to TRBJ2-7; D call uncertain. The CDR3 spans 13 residues. The germline CDR1 and CDR2 sequences are SGDLS and YYNGEE. Trimming left V 0 bases short and J 9 bases short, with 13 bases between. In DNA, the CDR3 is TGTGCCAGCAGCGTAGGAGCAGATTCTCGGCAGTACTTC. Translating gives CASSVGADSRQYF.

This clonotype was seen ten or more times. V is TRBV19 and J is TRBJ2-5; a possible D gene is TRBD1 (5 bases). Germline-derived CDR1 and CDR2 are LNHDA and SQIVND (reference sequence). The CDR3 has 12 residues. The germline V and J ends were trimmed by 5 bases and 5 bases, with 9 bases remaining between them. The CDR3 protein is CASSLQGETQYF. The CDR3 DNA is TGTGCCAGTAGTTTGCAGGGCGAGACCCAGTACTTC.

This clonotype came up many times. One end of the junction fails to match germline, which may point to a read error. V usage is TRBV5-1 and J usage is TRBJ1-4; TRBD1 might be the D (5 bases). In germline, CDR1 is SGHRS, CDR2 YFSETQ. CDR3 length equals 14 residues. CDR3 in amino acids: CASSGTSTNGKLFF. The DNA of the CDR3 is TGCGCCAGCAGCGGGACCTCAACTAATGGAAAACTGTTTTTT.

This clonotype was seen repeatedly, ten times or more. V and J are TRBV6-1 and TRBJ1-1, with 7 bases identical to TRBD1. V lost 10 bases to trimming and J lost 6 bases; unmatched junction nucleotides: 11. The germline gives CDR1 MNHNS, CDR2 SASEGT. This CDR3 has 13 residues. In DNA form, the CDR3 reads TGTGCCACCGATCGCTACAGGGGCCCTGAAGCTTTCTTT. Residues: CATDRYRGPEAFF.

This clonotype was seen only a few times. This sequence joins TRBV6-1 and TRBJ1-2; the D is unclear. This CDR3 is 13 amino acids long. Trimming cost V 8 bases and J 1 base, with 11 bases left between them. Germline V gives CDR1 MNHNS, CDR2 SASEGT. Written as DNA, the CDR3 is TGTGCCAGCGGAGAGGGCAGTAACTATGGCTACACCTTC. Residues: CASGEGSNYGYTF.

This clonotype was seen many times. V is TRBV5-1 and J is TRBJ2-1, with D perhaps matching TRBD1 (5 bases). The CDR3 extends over 16 amino acids. Germline V gives CDR1 SGHRS, CDR2 YFSETQ. The V end was cut by 4 bases, the J end by 2 bases, with 16 bases between. The CDR3 here is CASSPRPGSTYNEQFF. Written as DNA, the CDR3 is TGCGCCAGCAGCCCAAGACCAGGGTCGACCTACAATGAGCAGTTCTTC.

There are many counts of this clonotype. The genes are TRBV14 and TRBJ2-1; D is perhaps TRBD2 (6 bases). CDR3 length: 13 residues. V lost 2 bases and J 10 bases, leaving 12 bases between the germline ends. Germline values: CDR1 SGHDN, CDR2 FVKESK. This CDR3 reads CASSQSPAGEQFF. The DNA of the CDR3 is TGTGCCAGCAGCCAAAGTCCCGCGGGGGAGCAGTTCTTC.

This clonotype appeared many times. The chain recombines TRBV7-8 with TRBJ2-2; no clear D gene. Germline CDR1 SGHVS, CDR2 FQNEAQ. V shed 8 bases and J shed 5 bases, with 9 bases lying between them. The CDR3 loop spans 12 amino acids. The CDR3: CASGPWTGELFF. CDR3 bases: TGTGCCAGCGGGCCGTGGACCGGGGAGCTGTTTTTT.

This clonotype was seen ten or more times. The chain combines TRBV20-1 with TRBJ2-3; no reliable D call. Per germline, CDR1 DFQATT and CDR2 SNEGSKA (reference sequence). Trimming removed 0 bases from V and 2 bases from J, with 12 bases in between. CDR3 length: 15 residues. CDR3 nucleotides: TGCAGTGCTAGAGATGCCCGTGGGCTCACAGATACGCAGTATTTT. Translated, it gives CSARDARGLTDTQYF.

Turning to this clonotype: A clone one base away is much larger, so this may be a read error. The rearrangement joins TRBV14 to TRBJ2-2; D gene unclear. CDR3 length: 15 amino acids. Germline V gene data show CDR1 as SGHDN and CDR2 as FVKESK. V was shortened by 4 bases and J by 5 bases, with 14 bases between the two germline ends. CDR3 sequence reads: CASSRTSGRTGELFF. The CDR3 DNA sequence: TGTGCCAGCAGCCGAACCAGTGGTAGGACCGGGGAGCTGTTTTTT.

This clonotype was counted ten times or more. The chain uses TRBV7-9 and TRBJ1-5, with D unresolved. The germline gives CDR1 SEHNR, CDR2 FQNEAQ (reference sequence). There are 12 residues in the CDR3. V lost 1 base and J lost 6, with 4 bases in between. The CDR3 reads CASSLGSQPQHF. The CDR3 DNA sequence: TGTGCCAGCAGCTTAGGAAGTCAGCCCCAGCATTTT.

This clonotype was seen ten or more times. The chain carries TRBV7-2 and TRBJ1-5; unclear D gene. The germline V gene has CDR1 SGHTA and CDR2 FQGNSA. Trimming removed 2 bases at V and 2 bases at J, with 7 bases between. The length of the CDR3 is 14 residues. CDR3 sequence reads: CASSLYEGNQPQHF. In DNA form, the CDR3 reads TGTGCCAGCAGCTTATACGAGGGCAATCAGCCCCAGCATTTT.

This clonotype has a count of ten or more. This sequence joins TRBV10-3 and TRBJ2-1; a weak D match, TRBD2 (6 bases). V lost 1 base and J lost 8, with 15 bases in between. This CDR3 region has 15 residues. Germline V lookup: CDR1 ENHRY, CDR2 SYGVKD. Written as DNA, the CDR3 is TGTGCCATCAGTGAGTTTTCGACTAGTAGGGATGAGCAGTTCTTC. Its translation is CAISEFSTSRDEQFF.

This clonotype was counted ten times or more. A junction end diverges from the germline sequence, so it may reflect a read error. The chain joins TRBV6-5 to TRBJ2-2; D unclear. This CDR3 spans 15 amino acids. Germline CDR1 MNHEY, CDR2 SVGAGI. CDR3: CASSDSPANTGELFF. The CDR3 coding sequence is TGTGCCAGCAGTGACTCCCCCGCGAACACCGGGGAGCTGTTTTTT.

This clonotype was recorded a few times. Being one base from a much bigger clone, this may be a read error. The J gene is TRBJ2-4, the V gene TRBV29-1; D is uncertain. Germline CDR1 is SQVTM and CDR2 is ANQGSEA. The CDR3 sequence is 12 residues long. The CDR3: CSVETEANIRYF. The CDR3 region has the DNA TGCAGCGTTGAAACAGAGGCAAACATTCGGTACTTC.